The 9 T cell receptor beta chains below come from one sample, sequenced in a study of cytomegalovirus exposure and HLA in healthy donors. Primers: 60 Vbeta forward and 13 Jbeta reverse. The method was immunoSEQ multiplex PCR; TCRdb's version includes in-frame clones alone and lacks a portion of them. Of 200,000 to 250,000 clones listed, approximately 80% are singletons. The sequenced sample consisted of PBMCs. The receptors were gathered from a boy aged 2 to 10 in good health and CMV-seronegative.

The V call is TRBV5-1, the J call TRBJ2-3; 8 bases are shared with TRBD2. V was clipped by 2 bases and J by 8 bases; unmatched bases: 7. The CDR3 sequence is 14 residues long. Looked up from germline, CDR1 is SGHRS and CDR2 is YFSETQ. The CDR3 DNA is TGCGCCAGCAGCTTCCCCGACAGCGGGGGTACGCAGTATTTT. It yields the protein CASSFPDSGGTQYF.

The rearrangement joins TRBV2 to TRBJ2-1; D perhaps matches TRBD2 (5 bases). V dropped 5 bases and J dropped 3 bases, with 17 bases sitting between them. Germline CDR1 is SNHLY and CDR2 is FYNNEI. The CDR3 covers 16 residues. CDR3 loop: CASSRPGGPDYNEQFF. CDR3 coding DNA: TGTGCCAGCAGTAGGCCGGGCGGGCCCGACTACAATGAGCAGTTCTTC.

The chain carries TRBV25-1 and TRBJ1-6; 7 nucleotides align to TRBD1. V dropped 0 bases and J dropped 5; count of bases not matched to a gene: 4. CDR1 is MGHDK and CDR2 is SYGVNS in the germline V gene. The length of the CDR3 is 16 residues. As DNA, the CDR3 is TGTGCCAGCAGTGAATATCCGGGACAGAATAATTCACCCCTCCACTTT. It yields the protein CASSEYPGQNNSPLHF.

The chain carries TRBV30 and TRBJ2-2, with TRBD1 identical over 8 bases. Trimming took 1 base from V and 3 from J; bases not matched to a gene: 7. The CDR3 has 16 residues. Looked up from germline, CDR1 is GTSNPN and CDR2 is SVGIG (reference sequence). This chain's CDR3 is CAWSDPDRGHTGELFF. CDR3 nucleotides: TGTGCCTGGAGTGATCCTGACAGGGGCCACACCGGGGAGCTGTTTTTT.

The J gene is TRBJ2-3, the V gene TRBV9, with TRBD2 matching 13 bases. Per the germline V gene, CDR1 is SGDLS and CDR2 is YYNGEE. After removal of 3 bases from V and 0 bases from J, the junction contained 4 bases not matched to a gene. The CDR3 runs 17 residues. The CDR3 DNA is TGTGCCAGCAGCGCAACTAGCGGGGGGGGAAGCACAGATACGCAGTATTTT. It codes for CASSATSGGGSTDTQYF.

The chain carries TRBV6-5 and TRBJ2-1; 9 bases agree with TRBD2. The germline V gene encodes CDR1 MNHEY and CDR2 SVGAGI. The CDR3 sequence is 15 residues long. The CDR3: CAIGDSGSSYNEQFF. CDR3 coding DNA: TGTGCTATAGGTGATAGCGGGAGCTCCTACAATGAGCAGTTCTTC.

The gene calls are TRBV4-1 and TRBJ2-7, with 9 bases identical to TRBD2. CDR3 length equals 16 residues. CDR1 and CDR2 (germline): MGHRA, YSYEKL. V dropped 4 bases and J dropped 0; count of bases not matched to a gene: 7. The CDR3 spells CASSPGSGGTSYEQYF. The DNA for the CDR3 is TGCGCCAGCAGCCCGGGGAGCGGGGGGACCTCCTACGAGCAGTACTTC.

This clone was observed a few times. Other DNA sequences in this specimen translate into the identical CDR3. This rearrangement joins TRBV2 to TRBJ1-2; D possibly corresponds to TRBD1 (6 bases). CDR3 length equals 13 residues. Trimming left V 2 bases short and J 2 bases short, with 6 bases between. The V gene's germline CDR1 is SNHLY and CDR2 FYNNEI. CDR3 sequence reads: CASSETGNYGYTF. The CDR3 DNA follows: TGTGCCAGCAGTGAAACAGGGAACTATGGCTACACCTTC.

Worth noting for this clone: At one end the junction does not follow the germline gene, possibly because of a read error. This specimen includes other DNA sequences encoding the same CDR3. This chain links TRBV27 with TRBJ1-2; D gene ambiguous. The CDR3 covers 15 residues. The germline V gene encodes CDR1 MNHEY and CDR2 SMNVEV (reference sequence). The chain's CDR3 is CASSLLSPGVAGYTF. DNA for the CDR3: TGTGCCAGCAGCTTATTAAGCCCGGGAGTTGCTGGCTACACCTTC.